Presented here are 13 T cell receptor beta chains from one specimen sequenced in a study of early T cells in non-severe SARS-CoV-2 infection. TCRdb analysed the 5' RACE reads with MiXCR anew, one entry per CDR3 protein. In the table there are over 75,000 distinct CDR3 sequences, over 10% of which are singletons. The material sequenced was whole blood. The receptor source for this set is an adult who was a healthcare worker with PCR-confirmed SARS-CoV-2 infection or an uninfected control (not recorded which).

This clonotype was seen a handful of times. This chain connects TRBV4-1 to TRBJ2-2; D call uncertain. From germline, CDR1 is MGHRA and CDR2 YSYEKL. The CDR3 has 16 residues. The germline V and J ends were trimmed by 0 bases and 3 bases, with 11 bases remaining between them. For the CDR3, the DNA is TGCGCCAGCAGCCAAGAATCCGGACGGGACACCGGGGAGCTGTTTTTT. Translating it yields CASSQESGRDTGELFF.

CDR3: CASKVISVGTGSNVLTF. The CDR3 region has the DNA TGTGCCAGCAAGGTCATATCGGTGGGGACAGGGTCCAACGTCCTGACTTTC. The chain has TRBV28 and TRBJ2-6; 9 bases are shared with TRBD1. The ends lost 7 bases at V and 8 bases at J; junction bases unmatched: 15. CDR3 length: 17 amino acids. CDR1 and CDR2 (germline): MDHEN, SYDVKM.

The table lists this clonotype with many counts. The V call is TRBV7-2, the J call TRBJ1-2; D may be TRBD1 (6 bases). The CDR3 totals 14 residues. Trimming took 7 bases from V and 4 from J, leaving 16 bases between them. From germline, CDR1 is SGHTA and CDR2 FQGNSA. For the CDR3, the DNA is TGTGCCAGCATCCGGGCGGGGGCCGCCTATGGCTACACCTTC. Amino acid sequence: CASIRAGAAYGYTF. The full variable domain, its missing parts supplied by reference TRBV7-2 and TRBJ1-2, is GAGVSQSPSNKVTEKGKDVELRCDPISGHTALYWYRQSLGQGLEFLIYFQGNSAPDKSGLPSDRFSAERTGGSVSTLTIQRTQQEDSAVYLCASIRAGAAYGYTFGSGTRLTVV.

The chain carries TRBV28 and TRBJ2-7; TRBD2 agrees at 12 bases. The V gene's germline CDR1 is MDHEN and CDR2 SYDVKM. V was pared by 6 bases and J by 4 bases, with 7 bases of the junction left unmatched. This CDR3 is built from 15 residues. CDR3 in amino acids: CASSQTGLAGYEQYF. The CDR3 DNA sequence: TGTGCCAGCAGCCAAACAGGACTAGCGGGGTACGAGCAGTACTTC.

This clonotype was seen repeatedly, ten times or more. J is TRBJ2-7 and V is TRBV2; D unresolved. The ends were cut back, 1 base at V and 1 base at J, with 11 bases in the middle. The CDR3 is 15 amino acids. Germline CDR1 and CDR2: SNHLY and FYNNEI. The CDR3 spells CASSEEVWKSYEQYF. The CDR3 coding sequence is TGTGCCAGCAGTGAAGAAGTGTGGAAGTCCTACGAGCAGTACTTC.

This chain links TRBV18 with TRBJ1-5; 9 nucleotides agree with TRBD1. In germline, CDR1 is KGHSH, CDR2 LQKENI. J gave up 6 bases and V 1 base, and 4 bases lay outside the gene matches. This CDR3 has 15 residues. CDR3 coding DNA: TGTGCCAGCTCACCACAGACAGGGGGTCCTCAGCCCCAGCATTTT. Encoded protein: CASSPQTGGPQPQHF.

This clonotype was seen only a few times. V gene TRBV7-2 combines with J gene TRBJ2-7; unclear D gene. Germline CDR1 is SGHTA and CDR2 is FQGNSA. V lost 0 bases, J lost 0 bases, and 9 bases lay in between. The CDR3 runs 15 residues. CDR3 sequence: CASSLAHYASYEQYF. The CDR3 DNA reads as TGTGCCAGCAGCTTAGCGCATTACGCCTCCTACGAGCAGTACTTC.

This clonotype was seen at least ten times. This chain uses TRBV9 with TRBJ2-4, with D maybe TRBD2 (6 bases). Germline CDR1 reads SGDLS; CDR2 reads YYNGEE. The CDR3 is 16 amino acids. The V and J ends lost 3 bases and 0 bases respectively, with 13 bases between them. The DNA for the CDR3 is TGTGCCAGCAGCGCCGAGGTGGGGGGAGCCAAAAACATTCAGTACTTC. It translates to CASSAEVGGAKNIQYF.

There are a few counts of this clonotype. This chain uses TRBV6-1 with TRBJ2-7; D might be TRBD2 (5 bases). The CDR3 covers 15 residues. Trimming shortened V by 2 bases and J by 5 bases, and 16 bases separated the two germline ends. Looked up from germline, CDR1 is MNHNS and CDR2 is SASEGT. The CDR3 reads CASSERRRPGNEQYF. The DNA of the CDR3 is TGTGCCAGCAGTGAAAGGCGCAGGCCCGGGAACGAGCAGTACTTC.

This clonotype was picked up a small number of times. The chain links TRBV3-1 to TRBJ1-2, with 8 bases fitting TRBD1. The germline CDR1 and CDR2 sequences are LGHDT and YNNKEL (reference sequence). The ends lost 3 bases at V and 7 bases at J; junction bases unmatched: 7. The CDR3 runs to 14 residues. In DNA, the CDR3 is TGTGCCAGCAGCCAGCCGGGACAGGTGACTGGCTACACCTTC. Translation gives CASSQPGQVTGYTF.

This clonotype has only one observation. Just one base apart from a much larger clone, this may be a read error. The chain uses TRBV20-1 and TRBJ1-5; the D gene is possibly TRBD1 (6 bases). This CDR3 spans 14 amino acids. Looked up from germline, CDR1 is DFQATT and CDR2 is SNEGSKA (reference sequence). The CDR3 nucleotides read TGCAGTGCTTCGACAGGCCACGGGGATCAGCGCCAGCATTTT. This gives the protein CSASTGHGDQRQHF.

This clonotype was detected a few times. The chain is built from TRBV20-1 and TRBJ2-3; D is ambiguous. V was clipped by 5 bases and J by 0 bases, with 12 bases between them. This CDR3 is 14 amino acids long. Germline V gene lookup returns CDR1 DFQATT and CDR2 SNEGSKA (reference sequence). The CDR3 loop reads CSASTWPSTDTQYF. The CDR3, as DNA: TGCAGTGCTTCTACATGGCCCAGCACAGATACGCAGTATTTT.

V usage is TRBV28 and J usage is TRBJ1-1, with D unclear. Trimming removed 3 bases at V and 1 base at J, with 18 bases between. The CDR3 is 17 amino acids. CDR1 is MDHEN and CDR2 is SYDVKM in the germline V gene. CDR3 nucleotides: TGTGCCAGCAGTTTCATCGCCGTAAGTGACACGAACACTGAAGCTTTCTTT. Translated, it gives CASSFIAVSDTNTEAFF. Looking up the rest from reference TRBV28 and TRBJ1-1 gives the full variable domain: DVKVTQSSRYLVKRTGEKVFLECVQDMDHENMFWYRQDPGLGLRLIYFSYDVKMKEKGDIPEGYSVSREKKERFSLILESASTNQTSMYLCASSFIAVSDTNTEAFFGQGTRLTVV.